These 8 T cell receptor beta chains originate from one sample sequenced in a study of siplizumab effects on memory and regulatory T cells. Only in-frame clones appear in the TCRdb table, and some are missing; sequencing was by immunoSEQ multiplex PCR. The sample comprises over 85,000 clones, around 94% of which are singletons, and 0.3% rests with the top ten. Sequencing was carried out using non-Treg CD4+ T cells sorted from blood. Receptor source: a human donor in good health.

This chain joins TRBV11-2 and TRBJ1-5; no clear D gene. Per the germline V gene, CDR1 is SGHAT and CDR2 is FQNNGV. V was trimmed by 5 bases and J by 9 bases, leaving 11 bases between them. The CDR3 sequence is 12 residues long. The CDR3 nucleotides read TGTGCCAGCAGCCATCCAAGTGGGCCCCAGCATTTT. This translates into CASSHPSGPQHF. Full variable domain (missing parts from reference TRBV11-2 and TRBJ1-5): EAGVAQSPRYKIIEKRQSVAFWCNPISGHATLYWYQQILGQGPKLLIQFQNNGVVDDSQLPKDRFSAERLKGVDSTLKIQPAKLEDSAVYLCASSHPSGPQHFGDGTRLSIL.

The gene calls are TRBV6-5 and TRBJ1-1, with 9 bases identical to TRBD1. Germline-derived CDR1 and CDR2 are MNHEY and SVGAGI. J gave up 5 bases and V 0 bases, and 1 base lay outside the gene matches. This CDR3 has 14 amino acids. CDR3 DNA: TGTGCCAGCAGTTACTCACAGGGGGCGACTGAAGCTTTCTTT. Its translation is CASSYSQGATEAFF.

CDR3 in amino acids: CASSLYGTYNSPLHF. CDR3 coding DNA: TGTGCCAGCAGCTTATATGGGACCTATAATTCACCCCTCCACTTT. The chain joins TRBV7-3 to TRBJ1-6; D is unresolved. The ends were cut back, 2 bases at V and 2 bases at J, with 7 bases in the middle. CDR3 length equals 15 residues. Germline assignment: CDR1 SGHTA and CDR2 FQGTGA.

CDR3 in amino acids: CASSIPGVTETQYF. In nucleotides, the CDR3 is TGCGCCAGCAGCATCCCAGGGGTTACAGAGACCCAGTACTTC. The chain combines TRBV5-1 with TRBJ2-5; a possible D gene is TRBD1 (6 bases). V was clipped by 4 bases and J by 4 bases, with 14 bases between them. This CDR3 has 14 residues. Per germline, CDR1 SGHRS and CDR2 YFSETQ.

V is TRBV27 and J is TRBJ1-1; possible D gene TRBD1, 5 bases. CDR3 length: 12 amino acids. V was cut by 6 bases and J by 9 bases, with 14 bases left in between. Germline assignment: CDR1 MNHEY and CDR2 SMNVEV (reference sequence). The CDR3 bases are TGTGCCAGCAGGCGATTCAGGGAGCAAGCTTTCTTT. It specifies CASRRFREQAFF.

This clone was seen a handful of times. The CDR3 loop is CASQRTGLNTGELFF. In DNA form, the CDR3 reads TGTGCCAGCCAGCGGACAGGCCTGAACACCGGGGAGCTGTTTTTT. This sequence joins TRBV19 and TRBJ2-2; 7 nucleotides line up with TRBD1. The germline V gene has CDR1 LNHDA and CDR2 SQIVND (reference sequence). The CDR3 is 15 amino acids. Trimming at V came to 9 bases and at J to 1 base, leaving 8 bases not matched to a gene.

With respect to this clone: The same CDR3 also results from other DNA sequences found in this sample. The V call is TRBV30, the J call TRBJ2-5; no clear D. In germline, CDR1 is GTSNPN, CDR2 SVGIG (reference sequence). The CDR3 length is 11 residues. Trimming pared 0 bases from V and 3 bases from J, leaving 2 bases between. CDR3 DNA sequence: TGTGCCTGGAGTGTAAAAGAGACCCAGTACTTC. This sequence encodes CAWSVKETQYF.

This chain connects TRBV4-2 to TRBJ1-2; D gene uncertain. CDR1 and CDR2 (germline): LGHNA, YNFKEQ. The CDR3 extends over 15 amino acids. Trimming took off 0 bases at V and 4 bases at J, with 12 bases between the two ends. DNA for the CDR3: TGTGCCAGCAGCCAAGATCTGGGTTTGGCCTATGGCTACACCTTC. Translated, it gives CASSQDLGLAYGYTF.